This entry is about one T cell receptor beta chain. Its antigen is still unknown. This sample was included in a study of cytomegalovirus exposure and HLA in healthy donors. General study points: Later on, a genetic analysis was performed. It linked a missense variant in DCLRE1C with V- and J-gene trimming of TCR beta.

Germline CDR1 and CDR2: LNHDA and SQIVND (reference sequence). The CDR3 loop spans 15 amino acids. J lost 7 bases, V lost 3 bases, and 10 bases had no gene match. PCR was performed using 60 Vbeta and 13 Jbeta primers. This table comes from immunoSEQ multiplex PCR, and its TCRdb copy is limited to in-frame clones, with some not included. Of about 180,000 clones listed, 79% were seen once; the top ten hold 0.69%. The receptor comes from a woman between 35 and 50 years old in good health and CMV-seronegative. The sequencing sample was made of PBMCs. The chain couples TRBV19 to TRBJ2-7; 9 positions agree with TRBD1. In nucleotides, the CDR3 is TGTGCCAGTAGTATCGGACCTACAGGGGGCGCGGAGCAGTACTTC. Translated, it gives CASSIGPTGGAEQYF.